This is a list of T cell receptor beta chains from one sample in a study of post-analysis software for immune sequencing data. TCRdb recomputed calls from the PCR reads with MiXCR, one row per CDR3 protein. The sample carries hundreds of thousands of distinct CDR3 sequences, roughly 46% recorded once. The sequenced material came from blood. The receptor set was obtained from a girl between 5 and 17 years old with multiple sclerosis. Each CDR3 is given with its conserved first and last residue. Only part of the rows carry a size: once, few, many, or a class if the clone is expanded.

v_call	clone_size	j_call	cdr3_aa
TRBV6-1	few	TRBJ2-3	CASIRDRGTDTQYF
TRBV7-2	few	TRBJ2-3	CASTQSGGADTQYF
TRBV6-5	few	TRBJ1-2	CASSYSADLGYTF
TRBV12-3/TRBV12-4	many	TRBJ2-5	CASRAGGETQYF
TRBV20-1	NA	TRBJ2-3	CSARGGTSRNSTDTRYF
TRBV4-2	NA	TRBJ2-4	CASSPRGTSGILAKNIQYF
TRBV4-1	few	TRBJ2-1	CASSQDFGLDGNEQFF
TRBV11-3	NA	TRBJ2-1	CASSFTGGSEQFF
TRBV24-1	NA	TRBJ2-5	CATSDWTGRSQETQYF
TRBV6-6	few	TRBJ2-3	CAIHSGQGTDTQYF
TRBV29-1	NA	TRBJ2-5	CSLGQRETQYF
TRBV2	NA	TRBJ2-7	CASSEGPSGRGEQYF
TRBV5-1	NA	TRBJ2-1	CASSFTSEEQFF
TRBV6-1	NA	TRBJ2-7	CASSEQPAVSSYEQYF
TRBV5-1	NA	TRBJ2-1	CASSFRTGSVRDEQFF
TRBV15	NA	TRBJ1-2	CATSGGDSLNYGYTF
TRBV29-1	NA	TRBJ2-3	CSVHGTSGGLRTDTQYF
TRBV5-1	NA	TRBJ2-1	CASRTGTSGMVQETQFF
TRBV9	NA	TRBJ2-1	CASSSEGVNYNEQFF
TRBV20-1	few	TRBJ2-3	CSAIPGGGTDTQYF
TRBV12-3/TRBV12-4	few	TRBJ1-1	CASSLVGQQRRSDTEAFF
TRBV4-2	NA	TRBJ2-7	CASSQDVFFWGASYEQYF
TRBV20-1	NA	TRBJ2-4	CSARGSREPSNIQYF
TRBV12-3/TRBV12-4	few	TRBJ2-7	CASRPGGYEQYF
TRBV10-3	NA	TRBJ1-2	CAISESPLPGRYYGYTF
TRBV11-2	NA	TRBJ1-1	CASSLMSGTEAFF
TRBV20-1	NA	NA	CSARDREKETQFF
TRBV11-3	few	TRBJ2-1	CASSLVAGEDEQFF
TRBV29-1	NA	NA	CSVEGTSGVSYEQYF
TRBV12-3/TRBV12-4	NA	TRBJ2-3	CASSNASVLSGGTQYF
TRBV25-1	NA	TRBJ2-1	CASSGTGGVNEQFF
TRBV12-3/TRBV12-4	NA	TRBJ1-6	CASSFNPSAYNSPLHF
TRBV7-8	NA	TRBJ2-7	CASSFISQGIYEQYF
TRBV24-1	NA	TRBJ2-7	CATSDATEYSYEQYF
TRBV11-3	few	TRBJ2-3	CASSPGTTDTQYF
TRBV4-1	NA	TRBJ2-3	CASSHRYPKAGVGDTQYF
TRBV12-3/TRBV12-4	NA	NA	CASSRPGSFVEQYF
TRBV11-3	NA	TRBJ2-1	CASSPILAGEDNEQFF
TRBV12-3/TRBV12-4	NA	TRBJ2-7	CASRPGVAGPYEQYF
TRBV9	few	TRBJ2-5	CASSGTSGETQYF
TRBV29-1	few	TRBJ2-3	CSVIPEGGDPTDTQYF
TRBV3-1	few	TRBJ1-2	CASSQGGSGGNYGYTF
TRBV6-1	few	TRBJ2-7	CASSDGGGKNEQYF
TRBV5-6	NA	TRBJ1-2	CASSSGTGPHYGYTF
TRBV6-6	NA	TRBJ2-7	CASSRGRGARTEQYF
TRBV12-3/TRBV12-4	NA	TRBJ1-5	CASSQSRQGRGQPQHF